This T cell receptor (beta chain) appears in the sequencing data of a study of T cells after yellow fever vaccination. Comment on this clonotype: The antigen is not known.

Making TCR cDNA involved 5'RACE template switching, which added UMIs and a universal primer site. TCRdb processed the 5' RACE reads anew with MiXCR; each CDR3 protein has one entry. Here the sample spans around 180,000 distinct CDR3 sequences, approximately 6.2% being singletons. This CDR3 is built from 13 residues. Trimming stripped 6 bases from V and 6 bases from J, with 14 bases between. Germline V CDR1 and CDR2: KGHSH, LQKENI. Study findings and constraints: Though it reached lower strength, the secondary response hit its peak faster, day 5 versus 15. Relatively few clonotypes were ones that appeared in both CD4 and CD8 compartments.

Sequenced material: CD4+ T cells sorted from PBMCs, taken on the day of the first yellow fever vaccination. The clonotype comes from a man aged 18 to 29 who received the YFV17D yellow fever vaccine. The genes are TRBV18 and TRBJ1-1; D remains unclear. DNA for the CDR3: TGTGCCAGCTCCCCCCAGCGGTCTTCTGAAGCTTTCTTT. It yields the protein CASSPQRSSEAFF.